The 28 T cell receptor beta chains in this list originate from one sample, sequenced in a study of PD-1 blockade in classical Hodgkin lymphoma. Sequencing used immunoSEQ multiplex PCR; TCRdb keeps in-frame clones, though not all of them. The sample has about 36,000 clones; roughly three quarters are singletons. All patients relapsed after autologous stem cell transplantation, and brentuximab vedotin exposure varied. The sequenced sample was peripheral blood mononuclear cells (PBMCs), obtained before the second cycle of nivolumab. Receptors were obtained from a human donor with classical Hodgkin lymphoma.

This chain links TRBV5-1 with TRBJ2-1; 8 bases fit TRBD2. Germline V CDR1 and CDR2: SGHRS, YFSETQ. The CDR3 length is 15 residues. Losses at the gene ends were 2 bases for V and 3 bases for J; bases not matched to a gene: 4. This chain's CDR3 is CASSFSGSSYNEQFF. DNA of the CDR3: TGCGCCAGCAGCTTCAGCGGGAGTAGCTACAATGAGCAGTTCTTC.

The V and J genes are TRBV25-1 and TRBJ1-1, with D maybe TRBD1 (5 bases). From germline, CDR1 is MGHDK and CDR2 SYGVNS. The CDR3 is 15 amino acids. Trimming left V 0 bases short and J 4 bases short, with 12 bases between. The CDR3 loop is CASSEYKGLGTEAFF. The CDR3 DNA follows: TGTGCCAGCAGTGAATATAAGGGGCTGGGCACTGAAGCTTTCTTT.

This clone occurred once. V is TRBV6-6 and J is TRBJ1-6; D not certain. The germline V gene has CDR1 MNHNY and CDR2 SVGAGI (reference sequence). This CDR3 has 14 residues. Trimming shortened V by 2 bases and J by 10 bases, and 12 bases separated the two germline ends. The CDR3 DNA sequence: TGTGCCAGCAGTTACGATGGGGTGAGCTCACCCCTCCACTTT. This encodes CASSYDGVSSPLHF.

This chain connects TRBV30 to TRBJ1-1; weak D call: TRBD1 (5 bases). Germline V gives CDR1 GTSNPN, CDR2 SVGIG (reference sequence). The CDR3 covers 12 residues. The V end lost 4 bases, the J end lost 10 bases, and 16 bases lay between the germline ends. CDR3 coding DNA: TGTGCCTGGATTCGTACCGGGGCGTCAGCTTTCTTT. It codes for CAWIRTGASAFF.

This clone was seen once. The chain has TRBV5-4 and TRBJ2-3; 7 nucleotides align to TRBD1. J lost 2 bases, V lost 4 bases, and 10 bases had no gene match. The CDR3 has 16 residues. Germline values: CDR1 SGHNT, CDR2 YYREEE (reference sequence). CDR3 DNA sequence: TGTGCCAGCAGCGGTAGCAGACAGGGATCCACAGATACGCAGTATTTT. Its translation is CASSGSRQGSTDTQYF.

Notes on this clone: This may arise from a read error, as a much more abundant clone is one base away. The chain joins TRBV10-3 to TRBJ2-3; TRBD2 is a possible D gene (6 bases). The CDR3 length is 13 residues. Germline CDR1 is ENHRY and CDR2 is SYGVKD. V was trimmed by 6 bases and J by 0 bases, leaving 7 bases between them. The CDR3 DNA reads as TGTGCCATCAGGGGGACTAGCACAGATACGCAGTATTTT. It encodes CAIRGTSTDTQYF.

V and J are TRBV29-1 and TRBJ2-1; D remains unclear. In germline, CDR1 is SQVTM, CDR2 ANQGSEA. This CDR3 contains 13 residues. V lost 7 bases and J lost 3, with 13 bases in between. DNA for the CDR3: TGCAGCGCAACCCCAGACAACTACAATGAGCAGTTCTTC. It yields the protein CSATPDNYNEQFF.

The CDR3 DNA follows: TGCAGCGTTGTGGAGGGCTACACCTTC. This sequence encodes CSVVEGYTF. This chain joins TRBV29-1 and TRBJ1-2, with D hard to call. Per the germline V gene, CDR1 is SQVTM and CDR2 is ANQGSEA. V lost 4 bases and J 8 bases, leaving 5 bases between the germline ends. CDR3 size: 9 residues. Variable domain in full (rest from reference TRBV29-1 and TRBJ1-2): SAVISQKPSRDICQRGTSLTIQCQVDSQVTMMFWYRQQPGQSLTLIATANQGSEATYESGFVIDKFPISRPNLTFSTLTVSNMSPEDSSIYLCSVVEGYTFGSGTRLTVV.

V gene TRBV6-5 combines with J gene TRBJ2-7, with 7 bases lining up with TRBD1. Germline V CDR1 and CDR2: MNHEY, SVGAGI. J was trimmed by 5 bases and V by 2 bases; bases with no gene match: 12. This CDR3 has 16 residues. The CDR3 DNA sequence: TGTGCCAGCAGTTACCGAACGACAGGGCTTGGAAACGAGCAGTACTTC. Protein sequence: CASSYRTTGLGNEQYF.

This clone showed up just a few times. The chain uses TRBV4-2 and TRBJ2-7; D is unresolved. Germline V gives CDR1 LGHNA, CDR2 YNFKEQ. The CDR3 contains 12 residues. Between the trimmed V and J ends, which lost 0 bases and 7 bases, there was a span of 7 bases. The CDR3 spells CASSQDRWEQYF. The CDR3, as DNA: TGTGCCAGCAGCCAAGATAGGTGGGAGCAGTACTTC.

This clone was counted a few times. The genes are TRBV7-2 and TRBJ1-5, with D possibly matching TRBD1 (5 bases). Trimming left V 1 base short and J 3 bases short, with 10 bases between. The CDR3 covers 15 residues. Germline values: CDR1 SGHTA, CDR2 FQGNSA. The CDR3, as DNA: TGTGCCAGCAGCTTAGATTGGGGGACCAATCAGCCCCAGCATTTT. Its protein product is CASSLDWGTNQPQHF.

A few counts support this clone. J is TRBJ1-1 and V is TRBV7-9, with D tentatively TRBD1 (5 bases). Germline values: CDR1 SEHNR, CDR2 FQNEAQ (reference sequence). The CDR3 loop spans 11 amino acids. V dropped 7 bases and J dropped 5 bases, with 8 bases sitting between them. The CDR3 protein is CASTRQTEAFF. The CDR3 region has the DNA TGTGCCAGCACCCGACAGACTGAAGCTTTCTTT.

The chain is built from TRBV18 and TRBJ2-3, with 8 bases aligning to TRBD1. V lost 2 bases and J lost 4; bases outside the gene matches: 2. This CDR3 has 14 amino acids. Germline loops: CDR1 KGHSH, CDR2 LQKENI. The CDR3 nucleotides read TGTGCCAGCTCACCAGGACAGGGACCAGATACGCAGTATTTT. Its protein is CASSPGQGPDTQYF.

This sequence joins TRBV6-5 and TRBJ2-1, with 8 bases fitting TRBD2. The CDR3 sequence is 14 residues long. J gave up 4 bases and V 10 bases, and 9 bases lay outside the gene matches. Germline V gene lookup returns CDR1 MNHEY and CDR2 SVGAGI. The CDR3, as DNA: TGTGCCACCATGAACGGGGGGGGTTACAATGAGCAGTTCTTC. This codes for CATMNGGGYNEQFF.

This clone was seen a few times. The chain recombines TRBV28 with TRBJ1-5; D uncertain. Trimming cost V 6 bases and J 8 bases, with 17 bases left between them. Per the germline V gene, CDR1 is MDHEN and CDR2 is SYDVKM. This CDR3 is built from 14 residues. Here the CDR3 reads CASRNAGAREPQHF. The CDR3 DNA is TGTGCCAGCAGAAACGCGGGTGCAAGGGAGCCCCAGCATTTT.

The V gene is TRBV7-7, the J gene TRBJ1-1; no firm D call. Germline loops: CDR1 SSHAT, CDR2 FNYEAQ (reference sequence). Trimming took 5 bases from V and 5 from J, leaving 12 bases between them. The CDR3 sequence is 13 residues long. The CDR3 nucleotides are TGTGCCAGCAGCCGTACCCTGGGGACTGAAGCTTTCTTT. This sequence encodes CASSRTLGTEAFF.

V and J are TRBV7-8 and TRBJ1-1; 7 nucleotides align to TRBD1. In germline, CDR1 is SGHVS, CDR2 FQNEAQ. Germline trimming cut 2 bases from V and 3 bases from J; bases unmatched to any gene: 9. The CDR3 length is 16 residues. The CDR3 spells CASSLKRGRGDTEAFF. CDR3 coding DNA: TGTGCCAGCAGCTTAAAGCGGGGCAGGGGGGACACTGAAGCTTTCTTT.

The chain joins TRBV4-2 to TRBJ1-6; 7 bases line up with TRBD1. This CDR3 comprises 16 residues. Trimming removed 5 bases from V and 5 bases from J; junction bases left unmatched: 9. CDR1 is LGHNA and CDR2 is YNFKEQ in the germline V gene. Written as DNA, the CDR3 is TGTGCCAGCAGCTTGTTACCAGGGGGGGATAATTCACCCCTCCACTTT. Protein: CASSLLPGGDNSPLHF.

The chain couples TRBV7-7 to TRBJ2-5; 14 positions agree with TRBD2. The CDR3 contains 15 residues. The V and J ends lost 5 bases and 5 bases, in that order; junction bases with no gene match: 4. Germline V gives CDR1 SSHAT, CDR2 FNYEAQ (reference sequence). The CDR3 spells CASSPGLAGGETQYF. The CDR3 bases are TGTGCCAGCAGCCCCGGACTAGCGGGAGGCGAGACCCAGTACTTC.

The rearrangement links TRBV5-1 to TRBJ2-2, with 8 bases aligning to TRBD1. The germline CDR1 and CDR2 sequences are SGHRS and YFSETQ. The CDR3 covers 15 residues. Trimming cost V 5 bases and J 0 bases; bases outside gene matches: 3. CDR3 DNA sequence: TGCGCCAGCAGTCAACAGGGGGCGAACACCGGGGAGCTGTTTTTT. Its translation: CASSQQGANTGELFF.

The gene calls are TRBV19 and TRBJ2-7, with 11 bases identical to TRBD2. CDR1 and CDR2 from the germline V gene are LNHDA and SQIVND (reference sequence). There are 16 residues in the CDR3. V was pared by 3 bases and J by 2 bases, with 6 bases of the junction left unmatched. CDR3 amino acids: CASSIGASGGTYEQYF. For the CDR3, the DNA is TGTGCCAGTAGTATTGGGGCTAGCGGGGGGACCTACGAGCAGTACTTC.

The chain recombines TRBV6-6 with TRBJ2-7; D call uncertain. Germline V lookup: CDR1 MNHNY, CDR2 SVGAGI (reference sequence). Trimming removed 7 bases from V and 0 bases from J, with 13 bases in between. The CDR3 covers 14 residues. CDR3 residues: CASKWAISSYEQYF. The CDR3, as DNA: TGTGCCAGCAAATGGGCCATCAGCTCCTACGAGCAGTACTTC.

J is TRBJ2-3 and V is TRBV5-6; weak D call: TRBD2 (7 bases). The germline CDR1 and CDR2 sequences are SGHDT and YYEEEE. V gave up 3 bases and J gave up 11 bases, with 10 bases separating them. CDR3 length equals 11 residues. DNA of the CDR3: TGTGCCAGCAGCTCCGGGGGGCTGCAGTATTTT. This codes for CASSSGGLQYF.

The chain couples TRBV10-3 to TRBJ2-2, with 9 bases aligning to TRBD1. V trimming: 6 bases; J trimming: 1 base; junction bases outside the gene matches: 3. Germline-derived CDR1 and CDR2 are ENHRY and SYGVKD. This CDR3 has 15 residues. DNA of the CDR3: TGTGCCATCAGGAGGACAGGGGAGAACACCGGGGAGCTGTTTTTT. It codes for CAIRRTGENTGELFF.

The V call is TRBV11-3, the J call TRBJ1-4; TRBD1 might be the D (6 bases). The length of the CDR3 is 14 residues. From germline, CDR1 is SGHNT and CDR2 YENEEA. Trimming cost V 5 bases and J 3 bases, with 10 bases left between them. The CDR3 DNA follows: TGTGCCAGCAGCCCCAGGGGCCCTAATGAAAAACTGTTTTTT. Translating it yields CASSPRGPNEKLFF. Supplemented by reference TRBV11-3 and TRBJ1-4, the full variable domain reads EAGVVQSPRYKIIEKKQPVAFWCNPISGHNTLYWYLQNLGQGPELLIRYENEEAVDDSQLPKDRFSAERLKGVDSTLKIQPAELGDSAVYLCASSPRGPNEKLFFGSGTQLSVL.

Only a few counts were recorded for this clone. J is TRBJ2-7 and V is TRBV10-3; 8 bases fit TRBD2. The CDR3 contains 13 residues. From germline, CDR1 is ENHRY and CDR2 SYGVKD. The trim removed 11 bases at V and 1 base at J, leaving 7 bases unmatched. CDR3 region: CASGVAGSYEQYF. The CDR3 DNA sequence: TGTGCCTCCGGGGTAGCGGGGTCCTACGAGCAGTACTTC.

A few counts support this clone. CDR3 sequence reads: CASSFRGGMYEQYF. The CDR3, as DNA: TGTGCCAGCAGCTTCCGCGGGGGTATGTACGAGCAGTACTTC. The chain joins TRBV5-4 to TRBJ2-7, with 7 nucleotides matching TRBD2. The V segment lost 2 bases and the J segment 4 bases; nucleotides outside the gene matches: 6. The V gene's germline CDR1 is SGHNT and CDR2 YYREEE (reference sequence). The CDR3 has 14 residues. Full variable domain (remainder filled in from reference TRBV5-4 and TRBJ2-7): ETGVTQSPTHLIKTRGQQVTLRCSSQSGHNTVSWYQQALGQGPQFIFQYYREEENGRGNFPPRFSGLQFPNYSSELNVNALELDDSALYLCASSFRGGMYEQYFGPGTRLTVT.

In nucleotides, the CDR3 is TGTGCCAGCAGCCCCTGGACAGGAAATAACGAGCAGTACTTC. The encoded protein is CASSPWTGNNEQYF. V is TRBV5-5 and J is TRBJ2-7; 7 bases are a match to TRBD1. The CDR3 loop spans 14 amino acids. CDR1 and CDR2 from the germline V gene are SGHKS and YYEKEE (reference sequence). V was clipped by 4 bases and J by 5 bases; unmatched bases: 9.